This passage covers 32 T cell receptor beta chains from one sample sequenced in a study of T cell responses to AZD1222 COVID-19 vaccine. Generated by immunoSEQ multiplex PCR, the TCRdb table keeps only in-frame clones and is missing some. Seen here are 130,000 or so clones, 80% to 95% observed once, and the top ten hold approximately 3.4%. The input for sequencing was peripheral blood, taken on day 0 of AZD1222 vaccination. These receptors were collected from an adult in good health.

V gene TRBV27 combines with J gene TRBJ2-3; 13 bases align to TRBD2. The CDR3 runs to 17 residues. CDR1 is MNHEY and CDR2 is SMNVEV in the germline V gene (reference sequence). With V trimmed by 3 bases and J by 6 bases, 9 bases remained unmatched. The DNA of the CDR3 is TGTGCCAGCAGTTTCCTCGGACTAGCGGGAGACCTGGATACGCAGTATTTT. Translating gives CASSFLGLAGDLDTQYF.

This chain links TRBV4-3 with TRBJ1-2; 7 bases match TRBD1. Germline CDR1 and CDR2: LGHNA and YSLEER. V shed 4 bases, J shed 7 bases, and the junction held 9 bases outside the gene matches. The CDR3 runs to 14 residues. The CDR3 sequence is CASSPTWDSSGYTF. The CDR3, as DNA: TGCGCCAGCAGCCCTACTTGGGACAGTAGTGGCTACACCTTC.

The chain joins TRBV6-5 to TRBJ1-4; D might be TRBD1 (5 bases). CDR3 length: 14 residues. V lost 6 bases to trimming and J lost 5 bases, with 13 bases between them. The germline CDR1 and CDR2 sequences are MNHEY and SVGAGI. For the CDR3, the DNA is TGTGCCAGCAGCCGAGGGACCCCAAATGAAAAACTGTTTTTT. It translates to CASSRGTPNEKLFF.

The genes are TRBV9 and TRBJ2-1, with TRBD1 as a possible D gene (6 bases). Germline CDR1 is SGDLS and CDR2 is YYNGEE. This CDR3 is built from 15 residues. V dropped 3 bases and J dropped 6 bases, with 16 bases sitting between them. As DNA, the CDR3 is TGTGCCAGCAGCGAAGGACAGTCCGTCGTCAATGAGCAGTTCTTC. Its protein is CASSEGQSVVNEQFF.

V gene TRBV6-2 or TRBV6-3 combines with J gene TRBJ1-4; weak D call: TRBD1 (5 bases). The CDR3 extends over 16 amino acids. V was clipped by 6 bases and J by 3 bases, with 17 bases between them. Germline CDR1 and CDR2: MNHEY and SVGEGT. The CDR3 loop is CASSPQGGRANEKLFF. The CDR3 bases are TGTGCCAGCAGCCCTCAGGGCGGGAGGGCTAATGAAAAACTGTTTTTT.

The sample holds one count of this clone. The V call is TRBV7-9, the J call TRBJ1-4; 7 bases match TRBD1. V trimming: 5 bases; J trimming: 8 bases; junction bases outside the gene matches: 5. The CDR3 runs 13 residues. The germline V gene has CDR1 SEHNR and CDR2 FQNEAQ (reference sequence). CDR3 loop: CASSKQGKEKLFF. The CDR3 region has the DNA TGTGCCAGCAGCAAACAGGGGAAGGAAAAACTGTTTTTT.

This clone was recorded once. This chain joins TRBV4-2 and TRBJ1-2, with D unclear. The CDR3 sequence is 15 residues long. The germline V gene has CDR1 LGHNA and CDR2 YNFKEQ. Trimming cost V 4 bases and J 4 bases, with 16 bases left between them. CDR3 bases: TGTGCCAGCAGCCCCCTGTCTACGGGAATCTATGGCTACACCTTC. This codes for CASSPLSTGIYGYTF.

The chain couples TRBV7-9 to TRBJ1-1; 7 bases fit TRBD1. The CDR3 is 11 residues long. Germline CDR1 reads SEHNR; CDR2 reads FQNEAQ (reference sequence). V shed 2 bases and J 11 bases; nucleotides not matched to a gene: 2. The CDR3, as DNA: TGTGCCAGCAGCTTAATACAGGGGGCTTTCTTT. This translates into CASSLIQGAFF.

The V gene is TRBV24-1, the J gene TRBJ1-2, with D perhaps matching TRBD1 (5 bases). Germline lookup yields CDR1 KGHDR and CDR2 SFDVKD. V lost 4 bases and J 0 bases, leaving 17 bases between the germline ends. The CDR3 runs 17 residues. CDR3 DNA: TGTGCCACCAGTGAAAGCCGACAGACCCAAGCTAACTATGGCTACACCTTC. Its protein is CATSESRQTQANYGYTF.

The V gene is TRBV5-5, the J gene TRBJ1-2; D remains unclear. This CDR3 spans 17 amino acids. V gave up 0 bases and J gave up 7 bases, with 22 bases separating them. Germline CDR1 and CDR2: SGHKS and YYEKEE (reference sequence). As DNA, the CDR3 is TGTGCCAGCAGCTTGGTGGGGTCAGCCCAGGCAGTAGCTGGCTACACCTTC. This gives the protein CASSLVGSAQAVAGYTF. Variable domain in full (rest from reference TRBV5-5 and TRBJ1-2): DAGVTQSPTHLIKTRGQQVTLRCSPISGHKSVSWYQQVLGQGPQFIFQYYEKEERGRGNFPDRFSARQFPNYSSELNVNALLLGDSALYLCASSLVGSAQAVAGYTFGSGTRLTVV.

A note on this clone: One junction end does not reproduce the germline sequence, and a read error may be involved. The gene calls are TRBV7-6 and TRBJ2-3; 9 bases fit TRBD2. CDR1 and CDR2 (germline): SGHVS, FNYEAQ. The CDR3 totals 13 residues. The DNA for the CDR3 is TGTGCCAGCAGCTTAGCGCTGGCGGGAGGGCTTGATTTT. Translated, it gives CASSLALAGGLDF.

This chain uses TRBV5-6 with TRBJ1-1, with unresolved D. This CDR3 has 15 amino acids. The ends were cut back, 4 bases at V and 1 base at J, with 14 bases in the middle. Germline V lookup: CDR1 SGHDT, CDR2 YYEEEE. CDR3 loop: CASSLTRGPNTEAFF. The DNA for the CDR3 is TGTGCCAGCAGCCTAACACGGGGTCCGAACACTGAAGCTTTCTTT.

The gene calls are TRBV4-1 and TRBJ2-3; no reliable D call. Trimming removed 6 bases from V and 1 base from J, with 11 bases in between. Germline CDR1 reads MGHRA; CDR2 reads YSYEKL. The CDR3 is made up of 14 amino acids. CDR3: CASSKDPRTDTQYF. Written as DNA, the CDR3 is TGCGCCAGCAGTAAAGACCCCCGCACAGATACGCAGTATTTT.

V is TRBV5-1 and J is TRBJ1-6; the D gene is possibly TRBD1 (6 bases). CDR1 and CDR2 from the germline V gene are SGHRS and YFSETQ. CDR3 length: 15 amino acids. Trimming cost V 2 bases and J 9 bases, with 15 bases left between them. Here the CDR3 DNA reads TGCGCCAGCAGCTTACAACAGGGTAGTCGTTCACCCCTCCACTTT. It is translated as CASSLQQGSRSPLHF.

This chain uses TRBV6-5 with TRBJ2-2; D possibly corresponds to TRBD2 (6 bases). Trimming took 0 bases from V and 5 from J, leaving 7 bases between them. CDR3 length equals 14 residues. Germline V gene lookup returns CDR1 MNHEY and CDR2 SVGAGI. The CDR3 region has the DNA TGTGCCAGCAGTTACTCGCGGGATACCGGGGAGCTGTTTTTT. Encoded protein: CASSYSRDTGELFF.

The V gene is TRBV19, the J gene TRBJ1-1; 7 bases fit TRBD1. The V segment lost 3 bases and the J segment 0 bases; nucleotides outside the gene matches: 7. This CDR3 comprises 16 residues. Germline assignment: CDR1 LNHDA and CDR2 SQIVND (reference sequence). The DNA for the CDR3 is TGTGCCAGTAGTATGAACAGGGGACTAATGAACACTGAAGCTTTCTTT. It encodes CASSMNRGLMNTEAFF.

This rearrangement joins TRBV6-5 to TRBJ2-7, with 11 bases matching TRBD2. CDR3 length: 16 amino acids. Germline values: CDR1 MNHEY, CDR2 SVGAGI. Unmatched junction bases numbered 8, after V lost 2 bases and J lost 5 bases. CDR3 bases: TGTGCCAGCAGTTACGGGGTAGCGGGAGGGTACCACGAGCAGTACTTC. This codes for CASSYGVAGGYHEQYF.

The rearrangement uses TRBV7-8 and TRBJ1-1; maybe TRBD1 (6 bases). CDR1 and CDR2 from the germline V gene are SGHVS and FQNEAQ. The length of the CDR3 is 14 residues. The V end lost 5 bases, the J end lost 1 base, and 11 bases lay between the germline ends. CDR3 loop: CASSRDRTNTEAFF. The CDR3 DNA is TGTGCCAGCAGCCGAGACAGGACGAACACTGAAGCTTTCTTT.

The sample holds a few counts of this clone. V gene TRBV9 combines with J gene TRBJ2-2; no definite D call. The CDR3 runs 16 residues. Trimming removed 0 bases at V and 5 bases at J, with 14 bases between. CDR1 is SGDLS and CDR2 is YYNGEE in the germline V gene. CDR3 in amino acids: CASSVAPTAGTGELFF. CDR3 coding DNA: TGTGCCAGCAGCGTAGCTCCAACAGCAGGAACCGGGGAGCTGTTTTTT. The whole variable domain, filled in from reference TRBV9 and TRBJ2-2, reads DSGVTQTPKHLITATGQRVTLRCSPRSGDLSVYWYQQSLDQGLQFLIQYYNGEERAKGNILERFSAQQFPDLHSELNLSSLELGDSALYFCASSVAPTAGTGELFFGEGSRLTVL.

Details on this clone: Different DNA sequences within this sample yield the same CDR3. This chain connects TRBV12-3 or TRBV12-4 to TRBJ2-7, with D tentatively TRBD2 (6 bases). V shed 6 bases and J shed 1 base, with 10 bases lying between them. There are 13 residues in the CDR3. This CDR3 is CASSLGGSYEQYF. CDR3 DNA: TGTGCCAGCAGCCTCGGGGGTTCCTACGAGCAGTACTTC.

V and J are TRBV28 and TRBJ2-7; D is perhaps TRBD2 (6 bases). V shed 2 bases and J shed 2 bases, with 16 bases lying between them. This CDR3 comprises 16 residues. Germline CDR1 is MDHEN and CDR2 is SYDVKM. The CDR3, as DNA: TGTGCCAGCAGTTTAGATTTCGTCGGGAGCCCCTACGAGCAGTACTTC. Its translation: CASSLDFVGSPYEQYF.

This chain joins TRBV10-3 and TRBJ1-5; weak D call: TRBD1 (6 bases). The CDR3 runs 13 residues. CDR1 and CDR2 from the germline V gene are ENHRY and SYGVKD. V was trimmed by 6 bases and J by 8 bases, leaving 14 bases between them. The CDR3 DNA sequence: TGTGCCATCAGCCAAGGACAGCTTGAGCCCCAGCATTTT. Translated, it gives CAISQGQLEPQHF.

The chain uses TRBV3-1 (or the pseudogene TRBV3-2) and TRBJ2-6, with D unclear. Trimming took off 0 bases at V and 0 bases at J, with 9 bases between the two ends. This CDR3 contains 17 residues. CDR1 and CDR2 from the germline V gene are LGHDT and YNNKEL (reference sequence). The CDR3 sequence is CASSQDFWVSGANVLTF. Written as DNA, the CDR3 is TGTGCCAGCAGCCAAGATTTCTGGGTCTCTGGGGCCAACGTCCTGACTTTC.

This clone appeared once. This chain uses TRBV20-1 with TRBJ1-1; D unresolved. V was pared by 3 bases and J by 3 bases, with 23 bases between. Germline loops: CDR1 DFQATT, CDR2 SNEGSKA (reference sequence). CDR3 size: 17 residues. The CDR3 sequence: CSASRRGRDSRDTEAFF. CDR3 nucleotides: TGCAGTGCTAGTAGGCGTGGACGGGATTCGCGAGACACTGAAGCTTTCTTT.

This clone was counted once. This chain links TRBV5-1 with TRBJ2-5; 9 bases are a match to TRBD2. The germline gives CDR1 SGHRS, CDR2 YFSETQ. The CDR3 loop spans 14 amino acids. V was clipped by 4 bases and J by 4 bases; unmatched bases: 5. As DNA, the CDR3 is TGCGCCAGCAGCGTGGGACTAGCTTTAGAGACCCAGTACTTC. Its translation: CASSVGLALETQYF.

This chain connects TRBV19 to TRBJ1-2, with 9 positions matching TRBD1. V lost 7 bases and J lost 4; bases outside the gene matches: 7. This CDR3 spans 14 amino acids. Germline CDR1 reads LNHDA; CDR2 reads SQIVND (reference sequence). The CDR3 spells CASTSGTGFYGYTF. As DNA, the CDR3 is TGTGCCAGTACCTCCGGGACAGGGTTCTATGGCTACACCTTC.

The CDR3 sequence is CASSQGAASGTDTQYF. Written as DNA, the CDR3 is TGTGCCAGCAGCCAAGGGGCGGCTAGCGGCACAGATACGCAGTATTTT. The chain combines TRBV3-1 (or the pseudogene TRBV3-2) with TRBJ2-3; weak D call: TRBD2 (6 bases). Germline assignment: CDR1 LGHDT and CDR2 YNNKEL (reference sequence). V lost 1 base and J 1 base, leaving 12 bases between the germline ends. The CDR3 totals 16 residues.

The J gene is TRBJ1-3, the V gene TRBV2, with 11 bases matching TRBD1. The CDR3 is made up of 15 amino acids. Germline CDR1 SNHLY, CDR2 FYNNEI. After removal of 2 bases from V and 7 bases from J, the junction contained 4 bases not matched to a gene. The CDR3 bases are TGTGCCAGCAGTGAACGGACAGGGGGCGGGAACACCATATATTTT. This gives the protein CASSERTGGGNTIYF.

The chain employs TRBV7-2 and TRBJ2-1; the D gene is possibly TRBD2 (6 bases). Per germline, CDR1 SGHTA and CDR2 FQGNSA. The ends were cut back, 0 bases at V and 3 bases at J, with 18 bases in the middle. This CDR3 is 18 amino acids long. CDR3 amino acids: CASSLAGGARSFYNEQFF. Here the CDR3 DNA reads TGTGCCAGCAGCTTAGCGGGGGGAGCACGGAGCTTCTACAATGAGCAGTTCTTC.

The genes are TRBV20-1 and TRBJ2-1; 9 bases agree with TRBD2. From germline, CDR1 is DFQATT and CDR2 SNEGSKA (reference sequence). With 3 bases clipped from V and 12 bases from J, the junction kept 12 bases outside the gene matches. The CDR3 is 14 amino acids. The CDR3: CSASTSGPPGMQFF. The CDR3 DNA reads TGCAGTGCTAGTACTAGCGGGCCCCCGGGGATGCAGTTCTTC.

CDR3 region: CASRGQGIPLPQHF. CDR3 bases: TGTGCCAGCAGGGGACAGGGGATCCCTCTGCCCCAGCATTTT. V is TRBV2 and J is TRBJ1-5, with 10 positions matching TRBD1. Germline CDR1 is SNHLY and CDR2 is FYNNEI. V lost 6 bases to trimming and J lost 9 bases; unmatched junction nucleotides: 8. The CDR3 contains 14 residues.

This clone was picked up a small number of times. Additional DNA sequences in this sample encode the identical CDR3. The V and J genes are TRBV7-3 and TRBJ1-1, with D unclear. Germline lookup yields CDR1 SGHTA and CDR2 FQGTGA. V was clipped by 5 bases and J by 0 bases, with 7 bases between them. The CDR3 covers 13 residues. Here the CDR3 reads CASSLQVNTEAFF. CDR3 nucleotides: TGTGCCAGCAGCCTTCAGGTGAACACTGAAGCTTTCTTT. Based on the CDR3 plus reference TRBV7-3 and TRBJ1-1, the full variable domain is GAGVSQTPSNKVTEKGKYVELRCDPISGHTALYWYRQSLGQGPEFLIYFQGTGAADDSGLPNDRFFAVRPEGSVSTLKIQRTERGDSAVYLCASSLQVNTEAFFGQGTRLTVV.